One sample yielded the 10 T cell receptor beta chains listed below, sequenced in a study of radiation and T cells in renal cell carcinoma. The sample's treatment: 15 Gy SBRT to primary tumor, nephrectomy 4 weeks later. Libraries were prepared by immunoSEQ multiplex PCR; TCRdb keeps only in-frame clonotypes and omits some of them. The table includes about 9,300 clones, roughly 60% detected once. The sequences come from tumor tissue, collected from a patient whose treatment included radiotherapy and nephrectomy. These receptors originate from a woman between 50 and 59 years old with renal cell carcinoma.

This sequence joins TRBV27 and TRBJ2-5; no clear D. The CDR3 has 10 residues. V was clipped by 5 bases and J by 2 bases, with 0 bases between them. In germline, CDR1 is MNHEY, CDR2 SMNVEV (reference sequence). The CDR3 spells CASSQETQYF. In DNA form, the CDR3 reads TGTGCCAGCAGTCAAGAGACCCAGTACTTC.

This clone was counted a few times. This chain connects TRBV7-2 to TRBJ2-7; TRBD2 agrees at 15 bases. The V segment lost 5 bases and the J segment 2 bases; nucleotides outside the gene matches: 4. The CDR3 sequence is 16 residues long. Germline V lookup: CDR1 SGHTA, CDR2 FQGNSA. The CDR3 protein is CASSPWTSGRAYEQYF. In DNA, the CDR3 is TGTGCCAGCAGCCCGTGGACTAGCGGGAGGGCCTACGAGCAGTACTTC.

This clone was counted a few times. This chain connects TRBV2 to TRBJ2-7, with D possibly being TRBD2 (7 bases). The V gene lost 1 base and the J gene lost 7 bases, with 14 bases spanning the gap. Germline CDR1 and CDR2: SNHLY and FYNNEI. This CDR3 contains 14 residues. The CDR3 DNA sequence: TGTGCCAGCAGTGAAGAGGGACAAGCGGGGGAGCAGTACTTC. It codes for CASSEEGQAGEQYF.

This clone showed up just once. The chain is built from TRBV9 and TRBJ2-3; D may be TRBD2 (5 bases). Germline CDR1 SGDLS, CDR2 YYNGEE. This CDR3 is 13 amino acids long. The V and J ends lost 3 bases and 4 bases respectively, with 9 bases between them. DNA for the CDR3: TGTGCCAGCAGCGACGGCGGGCCAGATACGCAGTATTTT. Protein sequence: CASSDGGPDTQYF.

This chain uses TRBV19 with TRBJ1-5; the match to TRBD1 covers 8 bases. The trim removed 3 bases at V and 6 bases at J, leaving 7 bases unmatched. This CDR3 contains 15 residues. In germline, CDR1 is LNHDA, CDR2 SQIVND (reference sequence). The chain's CDR3 is CASSIQTGQGQPQHF. In DNA, the CDR3 is TGTGCCAGTAGTATCCAAACAGGACAGGGTCAGCCCCAGCATTTT.

This clone turned up a few times. The rearrangement uses TRBV6-1 and TRBJ1-6; D remains unclear. The germline V gene has CDR1 MNHNS and CDR2 SASEGT. The CDR3 is 10 residues long. V was pared by 8 bases and J by 15 bases, with 11 bases between. The CDR3 loop reads CASRYTVLHF. CDR3 nucleotide sequence: TGTGCCAGCCGTTATACAGTCCTCCACTTT.

This clone occurred once. The chain is built from TRBV9 and TRBJ1-2; TRBD1 agrees at 8 bases. Germline trimming cut 4 bases from V and 5 bases from J; bases unmatched to any gene: 4. The CDR3 runs 13 residues. Germline CDR1 SGDLS, CDR2 YYNGEE. The DNA of the CDR3 is TGTGCCAGCAGCCAAGACAGGGGATATGGCTACACCTTC. It is translated as CASSQDRGYGYTF.

V usage is TRBV4-2 and J usage is TRBJ2-7; the D is unclear. The CDR3 extends over 14 amino acids. V lost 1 base and J 4 bases, leaving 11 bases between the germline ends. CDR1 LGHNA and CDR2 YNFKEQ come from the germline V gene. The CDR3 nucleotides read TGTGCCAGCAGCCAAGCTGAAGGCAAGTACGAGCAGTACTTC. Protein: CASSQAEGKYEQYF.

This clone has just a few counts. V gene TRBV6-6 combines with J gene TRBJ2-7; no definite D call. This CDR3 comprises 12 residues. Germline CDR1 reads MNHNY; CDR2 reads SVGAGI (reference sequence). Trimming pared 11 bases from V and 4 bases from J, leaving 15 bases between. The CDR3 reads CASWVNEYEQYF. The DNA of the CDR3 is TGTGCCTCCTGGGTTAATGAATACGAGCAGTACTTC.

This clone came up a few times. The CDR3 DNA reads as TGTGCCAGCAGCCGACAGGGAAAGAACACTGAAGCTTTCTTT. It encodes CASSRQGKNTEAFF. This sequence joins TRBV11-2 and TRBJ1-1, with TRBD1 matching 7 bases. The CDR3 has 14 amino acids. CDR1 and CDR2 from the germline V gene are SGHAT and FQNNGV. V was pared by 5 bases and J by 1 base, with 4 bases of the junction left unmatched. Supplemented by reference TRBV11-2 and TRBJ1-1, the full variable domain reads EAGVAQSPRYKIIEKRQSVAFWCNPISGHATLYWYQQILGQGPKLLIQFQNNGVVDDSQLPKDRFSAERLKGVDSTLKIQPAKLEDSAVYLCASSRQGKNTEAFFGQGTRLTVV.